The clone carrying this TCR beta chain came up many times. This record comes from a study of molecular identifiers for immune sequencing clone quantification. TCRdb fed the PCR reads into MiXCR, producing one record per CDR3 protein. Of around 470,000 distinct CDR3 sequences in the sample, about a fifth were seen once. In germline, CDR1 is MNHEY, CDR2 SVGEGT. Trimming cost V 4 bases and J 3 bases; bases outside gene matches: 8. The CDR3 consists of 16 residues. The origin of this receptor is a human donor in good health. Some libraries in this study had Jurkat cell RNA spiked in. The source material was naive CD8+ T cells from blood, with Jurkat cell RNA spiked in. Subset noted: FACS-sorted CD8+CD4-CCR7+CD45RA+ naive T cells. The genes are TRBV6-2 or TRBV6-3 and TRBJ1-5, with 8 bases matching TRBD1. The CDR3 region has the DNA TGTGCCAGCAGTTCCTTCGGACAGGGCCTCAATCAGCCCCAGCATTTT. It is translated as CASSSFGQGLNQPQHF.